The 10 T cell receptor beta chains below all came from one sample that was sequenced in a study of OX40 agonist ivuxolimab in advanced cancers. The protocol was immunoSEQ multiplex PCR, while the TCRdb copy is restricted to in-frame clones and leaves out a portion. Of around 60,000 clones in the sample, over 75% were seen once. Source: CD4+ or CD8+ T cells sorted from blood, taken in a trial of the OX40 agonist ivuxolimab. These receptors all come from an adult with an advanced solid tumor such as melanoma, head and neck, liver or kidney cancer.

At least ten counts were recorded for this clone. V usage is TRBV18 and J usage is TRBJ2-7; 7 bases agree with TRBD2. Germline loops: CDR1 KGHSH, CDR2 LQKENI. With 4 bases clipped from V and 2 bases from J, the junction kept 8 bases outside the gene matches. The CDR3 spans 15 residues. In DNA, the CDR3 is TGTGCCAGCTCACGAAGAACTAGCGACGCCTACGAGCAGTACTTC. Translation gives CASSRRTSDAYEQYF.

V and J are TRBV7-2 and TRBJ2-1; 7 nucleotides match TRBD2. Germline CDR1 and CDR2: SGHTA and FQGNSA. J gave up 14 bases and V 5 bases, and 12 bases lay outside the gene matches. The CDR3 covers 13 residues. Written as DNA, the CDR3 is TGTGCCAGCAGCCCTGACCCCAGCGGGGCGAAGTTCTTC. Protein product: CASSPDPSGAKFF.

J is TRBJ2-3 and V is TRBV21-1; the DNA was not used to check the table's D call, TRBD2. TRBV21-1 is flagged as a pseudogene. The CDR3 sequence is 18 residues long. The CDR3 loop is CASSIWGSGGASTDTQYF. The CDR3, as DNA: TGTGCCAGCAGCATCTGGGGTAGCGGGGGTGCTAGCACAGATACGCAGTATTTT.

CDR3 amino acids: CASSLVGYADTQYF. The DNA of the CDR3 is TGTGCCAGCAGCTTGGTTGGCTACGCGGATACGCAGTATTTT. The chain employs TRBV5-6 and TRBJ2-3; D uncertain. V was pared by 0 bases and J by 6 bases, with 11 bases between. The CDR3 length is 14 residues. Germline values: CDR1 SGHDT, CDR2 YYEEEE.

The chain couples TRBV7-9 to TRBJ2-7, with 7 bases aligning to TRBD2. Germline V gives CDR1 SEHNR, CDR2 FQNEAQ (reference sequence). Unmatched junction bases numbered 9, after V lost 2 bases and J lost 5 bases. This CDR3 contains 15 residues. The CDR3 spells CASSLPGRQSHEQYF. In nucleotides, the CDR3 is TGTGCCAGCAGCTTACCCGGGAGGCAGTCCCACGAGCAGTACTTC. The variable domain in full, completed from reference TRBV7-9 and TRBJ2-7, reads DTGVSQNPRHKITKRGQNVTFRCDPISEHNRLYWYRQTLGQGPEFLTYFQNEAQLEKSRLLSDRFSAERPKGSFSTLEIQRTEQGDSAMYLCASSLPGRQSHEQYFGPGTRLTVT.

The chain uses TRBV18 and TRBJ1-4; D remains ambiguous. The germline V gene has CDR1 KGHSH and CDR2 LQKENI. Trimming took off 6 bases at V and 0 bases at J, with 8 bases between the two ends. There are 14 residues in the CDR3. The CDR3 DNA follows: TGTGCCAGCTCCCCCTTTGCAACTAATGAAAAACTGTTTTTT. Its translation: CASSPFATNEKLFF.

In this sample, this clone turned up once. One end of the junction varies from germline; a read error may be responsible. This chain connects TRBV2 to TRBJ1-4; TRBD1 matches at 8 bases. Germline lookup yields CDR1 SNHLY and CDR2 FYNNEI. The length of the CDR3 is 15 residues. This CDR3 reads CASREGVQGEEKLFF. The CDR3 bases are TGTGCCAGCAGAGAAGGGGTACAGGGGGAAGAAAAACTGTTTTTT.

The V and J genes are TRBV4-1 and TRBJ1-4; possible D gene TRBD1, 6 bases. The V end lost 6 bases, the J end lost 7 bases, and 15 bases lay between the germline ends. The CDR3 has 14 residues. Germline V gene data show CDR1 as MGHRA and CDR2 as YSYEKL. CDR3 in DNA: TGCGCCAGCAGGGCCCGGGGGGCGGGTGAAAAACTGTTTTTT. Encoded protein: CASRARGAGEKLFF.

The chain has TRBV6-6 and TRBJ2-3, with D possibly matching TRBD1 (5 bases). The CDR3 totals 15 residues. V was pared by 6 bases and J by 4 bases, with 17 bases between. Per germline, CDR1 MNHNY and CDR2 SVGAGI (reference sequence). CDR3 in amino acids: CASSPLTAGADTQYF. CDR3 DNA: TGTGCCAGCAGCCCACTGACAGCAGGTGCAGATACGCAGTATTTT.

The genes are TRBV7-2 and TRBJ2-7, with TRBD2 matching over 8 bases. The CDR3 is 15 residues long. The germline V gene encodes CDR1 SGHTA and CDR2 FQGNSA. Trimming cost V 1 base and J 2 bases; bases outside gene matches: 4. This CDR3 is CASSLVAGGTYEQYF. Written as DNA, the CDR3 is TGTGCCAGCAGCTTAGTGGCGGGGGGAACCTACGAGCAGTACTTC. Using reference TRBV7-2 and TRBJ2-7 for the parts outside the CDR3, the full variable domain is GAGVSQSPSNKVTEKGKDVELRCDPISGHTALYWYRQSLGQGLEFLIYFQGNSAPDKSGLPSDRFSAERTGGSVSTLTIQRTQQEDSAVYLCASSLVAGGTYEQYFGPGTRLTVT.